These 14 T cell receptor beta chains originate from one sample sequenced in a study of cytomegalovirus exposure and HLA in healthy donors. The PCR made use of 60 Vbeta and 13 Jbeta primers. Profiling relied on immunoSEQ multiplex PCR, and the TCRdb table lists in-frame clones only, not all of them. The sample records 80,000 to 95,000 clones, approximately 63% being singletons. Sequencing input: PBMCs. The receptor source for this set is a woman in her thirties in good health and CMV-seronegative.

This CDR3 reads CATSGSASDGYTF. DNA for the CDR3: TGTGCCACCTCCGGGTCGGCCTCTGATGGCTACACCTTC. The rearrangement uses TRBV25-1 and TRBJ1-2, with D unresolved. The CDR3 spans 13 residues. Germline values: CDR1 MGHDK, CDR2 SYGVNS. The V and J ends lost 10 bases and 6 bases respectively, with 18 bases between them.

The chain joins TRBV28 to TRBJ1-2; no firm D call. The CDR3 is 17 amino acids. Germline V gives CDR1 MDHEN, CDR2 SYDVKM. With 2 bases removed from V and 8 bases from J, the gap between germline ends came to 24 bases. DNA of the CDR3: TGTGCCAGCAGTTTAGGGTCTCGAGGCCTAACCCGAAGGGGCTACACCTTC. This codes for CASSLGSRGLTRRGYTF.

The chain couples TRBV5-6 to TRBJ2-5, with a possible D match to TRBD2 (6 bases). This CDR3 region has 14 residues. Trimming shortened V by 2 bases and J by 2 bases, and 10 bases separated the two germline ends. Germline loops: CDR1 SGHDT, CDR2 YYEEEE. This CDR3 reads CASSFGTHQETQYF. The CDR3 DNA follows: TGTGCCAGCAGCTTTGGGACTCATCAAGAGACCCAGTACTTC. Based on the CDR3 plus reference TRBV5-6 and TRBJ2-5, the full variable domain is DAGVTQSPTHLIKTRGQQVTLRCSPKSGHDTVSWYQQALGQGPQFIFQYYEEEERQRGNFPDRFSGHQFPNYSSELNVNALLLGDSALYLCASSFGTHQETQYFGPGTRLLVL.

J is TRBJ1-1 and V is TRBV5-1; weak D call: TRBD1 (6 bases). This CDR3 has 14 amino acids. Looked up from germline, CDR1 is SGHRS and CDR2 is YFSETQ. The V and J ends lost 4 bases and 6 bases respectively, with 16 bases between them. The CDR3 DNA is TGCGCCAGCAGCCCACCTGTACAGGGCTCTGAAGCTTTCTTT. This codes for CASSPPVQGSEAFF.

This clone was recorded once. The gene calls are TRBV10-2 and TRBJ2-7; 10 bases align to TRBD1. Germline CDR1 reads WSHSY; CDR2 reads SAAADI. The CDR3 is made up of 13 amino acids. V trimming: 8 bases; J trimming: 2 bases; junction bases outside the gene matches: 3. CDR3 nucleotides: TGCGCCAGCGAGACAGGGGGCACCTACGAGCAGTACTTC. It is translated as CASETGGTYEQYF.

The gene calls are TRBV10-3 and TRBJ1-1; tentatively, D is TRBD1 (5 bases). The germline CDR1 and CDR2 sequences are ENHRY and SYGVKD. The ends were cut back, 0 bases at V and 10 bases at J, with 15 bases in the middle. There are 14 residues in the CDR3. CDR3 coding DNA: TGTGCCATCAGTGAGTCGACTCCGGGGGGGGGAGCTTTCTTT. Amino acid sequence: CAISESTPGGGAFF.

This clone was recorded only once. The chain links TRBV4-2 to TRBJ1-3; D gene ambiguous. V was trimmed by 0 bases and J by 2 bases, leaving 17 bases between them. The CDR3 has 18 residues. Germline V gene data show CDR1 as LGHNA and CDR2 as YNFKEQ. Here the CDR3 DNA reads TGTGCCAGCAGCCAAGATCAAGGCCTCTTACAGCCTGGAAACACCATATATTTT. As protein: CASSQDQGLLQPGNTIYF.

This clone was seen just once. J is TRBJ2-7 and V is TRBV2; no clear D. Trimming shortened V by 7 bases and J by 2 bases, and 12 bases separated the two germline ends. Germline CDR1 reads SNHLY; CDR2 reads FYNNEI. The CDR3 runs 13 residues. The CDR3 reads CASILTNTYEQYF. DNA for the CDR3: TGTGCCAGCATCTTGACAAATACCTACGAGCAGTACTTC.

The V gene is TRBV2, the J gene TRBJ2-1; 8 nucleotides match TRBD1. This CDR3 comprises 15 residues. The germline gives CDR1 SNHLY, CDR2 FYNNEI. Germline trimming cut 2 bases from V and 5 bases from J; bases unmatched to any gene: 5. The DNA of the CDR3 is TGTGCCAGCAGTGAACGGTCGACAGGGGACAATGAGCAGTTCTTC. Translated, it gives CASSERSTGDNEQFF.

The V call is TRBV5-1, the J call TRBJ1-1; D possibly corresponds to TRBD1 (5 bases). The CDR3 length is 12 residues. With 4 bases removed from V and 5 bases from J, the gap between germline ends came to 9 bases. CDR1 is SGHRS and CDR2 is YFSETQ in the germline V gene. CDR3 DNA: TGCGCCAGCAGCAGGGAGGGGACTGAAGCTTTCTTT. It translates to CASSREGTEAFF.

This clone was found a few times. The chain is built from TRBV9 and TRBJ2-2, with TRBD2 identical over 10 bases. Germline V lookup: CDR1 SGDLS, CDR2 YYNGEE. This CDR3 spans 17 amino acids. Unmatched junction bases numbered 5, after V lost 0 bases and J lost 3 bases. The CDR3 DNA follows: TGTGCCAGCAGCGTAGATAAGCGGGAGGGTTACACCGGGGAGCTGTTTTTT. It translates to CASSVDKREGYTGELFF.

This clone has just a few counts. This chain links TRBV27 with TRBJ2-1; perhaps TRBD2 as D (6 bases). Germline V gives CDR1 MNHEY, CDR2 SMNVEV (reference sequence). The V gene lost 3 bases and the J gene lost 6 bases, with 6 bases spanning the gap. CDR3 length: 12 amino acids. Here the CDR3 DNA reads TGTGCCAGCAGTTTGGGGGGCAATGAGCAGTTCTTC. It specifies CASSLGGNEQFF.

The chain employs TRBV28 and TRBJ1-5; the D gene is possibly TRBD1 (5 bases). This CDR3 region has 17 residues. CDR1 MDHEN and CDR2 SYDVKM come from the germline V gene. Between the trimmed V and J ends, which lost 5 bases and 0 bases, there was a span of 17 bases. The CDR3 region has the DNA TGTGCCAGCAGTGATGGACAAAGGAGGGGTAGCAATCAGCCCCAGCATTTT. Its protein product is CASSDGQRRGSNQPQHF.

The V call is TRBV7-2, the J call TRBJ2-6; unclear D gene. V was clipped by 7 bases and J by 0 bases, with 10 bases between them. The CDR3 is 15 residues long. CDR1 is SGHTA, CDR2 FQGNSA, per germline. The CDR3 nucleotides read TGTGCCAGCACACTCCTTGTCTCTGGGGCCAACGTCCTGACTTTC. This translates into CASTLLVSGANVLTF.